These 7 T cell receptor beta chains originate from one sample sequenced in a study of blood T cell repertoires in COVID-19. Using immunoSEQ multiplex PCR, the repertoire was profiled, and TCRdb retains in-frame clones only, with some absent. The data contain about 270,000 clones, about nine tenths of them singletons. Sequencing was performed on peripheral blood. The receptors here all came from a man between 50 and 59 years old with acute or convalescent COVID-19.

The gene calls are TRBV30 and TRBJ1-6; D unresolved. The V gene lost 4 bases and the J gene lost 5 bases, with 12 bases spanning the gap. The CDR3 runs 14 residues. Germline V gene sequence: CDR1 GTSNPN, CDR2 SVGIG (reference sequence). The CDR3 protein is CAWNYEGDNSPLHF. CDR3 DNA: TGTGCCTGGAATTATGAAGGAGATAATTCACCCCTCCACTTT. Full variable domain (outside the CDR3, taken from reference TRBV30 and TRBJ1-6): SQTIHQWPATLVQPVGSPLSLECTVEGTSNPNLYWYRQAAGRGLQLLFYSVGIGQISSEVPQNLSASRPQDRQFILSSKKLLLSDSGFYLCAWNYEGDNSPLHFGNGTRLTVT.

The chain has TRBV11-3 and TRBJ2-1; 9 bases line up with TRBD2. V gave up 4 bases and J gave up 8 bases; unmatched junction bases: 9. There are 15 residues in the CDR3. Germline V lookup: CDR1 SGHNT, CDR2 YENEEA. The CDR3 loop is CASSSERGDLYEQFF. In DNA, the CDR3 is TGTGCCAGCAGCTCCGAGCGGGGGGATCTATATGAGCAGTTCTTC.

The chain couples TRBV3-1 (or the pseudogene TRBV3-2) to TRBJ1-4; no firm D call. This CDR3 has 13 amino acids. The V gene lost 3 bases and the J gene lost 2 bases, with 4 bases spanning the gap. Germline V gene sequence: CDR1 LGHDT, CDR2 YNNKEL (reference sequence). CDR3 loop: CASSQGTNEKLFF. CDR3 bases: TGTGCCAGCAGCCAGGGCACTAATGAAAAACTGTTTTTT.

The chain is built from TRBV7-9 and TRBJ1-5; D is undetermined. CDR3 length equals 13 residues. In germline, CDR1 is SEHNR, CDR2 FQNEAQ (reference sequence). The V end lost 3 bases, the J end lost 9 bases, and 12 bases lay between the germline ends. The CDR3 region is CASSLNSLMPQHF. As DNA, the CDR3 is TGTGCCAGCAGCTTGAACAGTCTTATGCCCCAGCATTTT.

This chain uses TRBV10-2 with TRBJ1-1, with D hard to call. The CDR3 has 14 residues. The V and J ends lost 4 bases and 4 bases respectively, with 13 bases between them. Germline loops: CDR1 WSHSY, CDR2 SAAADI. CDR3 DNA: TGCGCCAGCAGTGCTCTCGGTTCAGGCACTGAAGCTTTCTTT. Its protein product is CASSALGSGTEAFF.

The chain employs TRBV29-1 and TRBJ2-1; TRBD2 matches at 10 bases. CDR3 length: 17 amino acids. Germline loops: CDR1 SQVTM, CDR2 ANQGSEA. The V and J ends lost 3 bases and 1 base, in that order; junction bases with no gene match: 9. The CDR3 protein is CSVEASGGLGSYNEQFF. The CDR3 nucleotides are TGCAGCGTTGAGGCTAGCGGGGGCCTGGGTTCCTACAATGAGCAGTTCTTC.

The gene calls are TRBV5-1 and TRBJ2-1, with 8 bases that match TRBD1. Trimming at V came to 5 bases and at J to 6 bases, leaving 10 bases not matched to a gene. The CDR3 is 15 residues long. Germline CDR1 SGHRS, CDR2 YFSETQ. In DNA form, the CDR3 reads TGCGCCAGCAGGTTGACAGGGGCGGCAATCAATGAGCAGTTCTTC. This codes for CASRLTGAAINEQFF.